By share of the sample, the clone carrying this T cell receptor beta chain is large. The data belong to a study of metastatic and nonmetastatic thyroid tumors. Patients had received no treatment of any kind before thyroid surgery. The CDR3 contains 15 residues. Per germline, CDR1 SGHRS and CDR2 YFSETQ. V was clipped by 4 bases and J by 3 bases, with 17 bases between them. With MiXCR, TCRdb reprocessed the PCR reads. The repertoire holds over 8,000 clones, with roughly 31% as singletons. This rearrangement joins TRBV5-1 to TRBJ2-7; the D gene is possibly TRBD1 (5 bases). The receptor comes from a female donor with papillary thyroid cancer or a benign thyroid nodule (not recorded which). Some clones in this sample may be carry-over from other donors' samples. The sample taken for sequencing was adjacent normal tissue. The CDR3 spells CASSPVQGRDYEQYF. The CDR3 coding sequence is TGCGCCAGCAGCCCGGTTCAGGGAAGAGACTACGAGCAGTACTTC.